The rows below give T cell receptor beta chains drawn from one sample of a study of technical replicates of blood from a few donors. Repertoires were generated with immunoSEQ multiplex PCR, while TCRdb's copy carries only in-frame clones and drops some. Of 65,000 to 85,000 clones listed, 95% to 98% are singletons. The sample consisted of T cells isolated from PBMCs. These receptors came from a human donor in good health. Both conserved end residues are part of each CDR3. A D gene is named only where the DNA matches it firmly. Clone size is given for some rows only: seen once, a few or many times, or a class if the clone is expanded.

abundance: .; d_gene: TRBD2; v_gene: TRBV7-6; j_gene: TRBJ2-7; len: 16; CDR3nt: TGTGCCAGCAGCTTAGTTAAGGGACTAGCCTCGGGGGAGCAGTACTTC; CDR3aa: CASSLVKGLASGEQYF
abundance: .; d_gene: TRBD1; v_gene: TRBV6-6; j_gene: TRBJ1-1; len: 13; CDR3nt: TGTGCCAGCAGGGGGACAGGCAACACTGAAGCTTTCTTT; CDR3aa: CASRGTGNTEAFF
abundance: .; d_gene: .; v_gene: TRBV5-6; j_gene: TRBJ1-2; len: 14; CDR3nt: TGTGCCAGCAGCTCCCTACCGGCGGACTATGGCTACACCTTC; CDR3aa: CASSSLPADYGYTF
abundance: once; d_gene: TRBD1; v_gene: TRBV2; j_gene: TRBJ2-7; len: 15; CDR3nt: TGTGCCAGCAGTGAGGTGAGGCAGGGGGCCGGCGAGCAGTACTTC; CDR3aa: CASSEVRQGAGEQYF
abundance: .; d_gene: .; v_gene: TRBV18; j_gene: TRBJ2-7; len: 13; CDR3nt: TGTGCCAGCTCACCATTGTCGCTAGCCGAGCAGTACTTC; CDR3aa: CASSPLSLAEQYF
abundance: .; d_gene: .; v_gene: TRBV19; j_gene: TRBJ2-5; len: 13; CDR3nt: TGTGCCAGTAGTATAGCTCACAGCGAGACCCAGTACTTC; CDR3aa: CASSIAHSETQYF
abundance: once; d_gene: TRBD2; v_gene: TRBV6-6; j_gene: TRBJ2-2; len: 16; CDR3nt: TGTGCCAGCAGCCCGACTAGCGGGAGACACATCGGGGAGCTGTTTTTT; CDR3aa: CASSPTSGRHIGELFF
abundance: .; d_gene: .; v_gene: TRBV11-2; j_gene: TRBJ1-1; len: 18; CDR3nt: TGTGCCAGCAGCCATAGGGGGGGGGTCGGGGTGAAGGTCACTGAAGCTTTCTTT; CDR3aa: CASSHRGGVGVKVTEAFF
abundance: .; d_gene: .; v_gene: TRBV6-6; j_gene: TRBJ2-7; len: 11; CDR3nt: TGTGCCACCTCTCAGGGGCTGGAGCAGTACTTC; CDR3aa: CATSQGLEQYF
abundance: .; d_gene: TRBD1; v_gene: TRBV5-1; j_gene: TRBJ1-1; len: 14; CDR3nt: TGCGCCAGCAGCCAAGGACAGGGGTGGACTGAAGCTTTCTTT; CDR3aa: CASSQGQGWTEAFF
abundance: .; d_gene: TRBD2; v_gene: TRBV7-2; j_gene: TRBJ2-2; len: 18; CDR3nt: TGTGCCAGCAGCGGAAACCGGCGCGGGGGGGCCTTTATCGGGGAGCTGTTTTTT; CDR3aa: CASSGNRRGGAFIGELFF
abundance: once; d_gene: .; v_gene: TRBV2; j_gene: TRBJ1-2; len: 14; CDR3nt: TGTGCCAGCGTACCTGGGGCTGGAACTTTTGGCTACACCTTC; CDR3aa: CASVPGAGTFGYTF
abundance: .; d_gene: .; v_gene: TRBV4-1; j_gene: TRBJ1-2; len: 13; CDR3nt: TGCGCCAGCAGCCAAGGTACAGGGTATGGCTACACCTTC; CDR3aa: CASSQGTGYGYTF
abundance: once; d_gene: .; v_gene: TRBV5-6; j_gene: TRBJ2-1; len: 16; CDR3nt: TGTGCCAGCAGCTTGGGGGGCGGGGGCAGGTTGAATGAGCAGTTCTTC; CDR3aa: CASSLGGGGRLNEQFF
abundance: once; d_gene: .; v_gene: TRBV4-2; j_gene: TRBJ2-3; len: 17; CDR3nt: TGTGCCAGCAGCCTCGAGAATTTGGGGGGTGGAACAGATACGCAGTATTTT; CDR3aa: CASSLENLGGGTDTQYF
abundance: .; d_gene: TRBD2; v_gene: TRBV6-1; j_gene: TRBJ2-3; len: 15; CDR3nt: TGTGCCAGCAGTGAAGGACTAGCCCCCACAGATACGCAGTATTTT; CDR3aa: CASSEGLAPTDTQYF
abundance: .; d_gene: .; v_gene: TRBV7-2; j_gene: TRBJ1-1; len: 14; CDR3nt: TGTGCCAGCAGCTCGGGGGGTACGCACACTGAAGCTTTCTTT; CDR3aa: CASSSGGTHTEAFF
abundance: .; d_gene: TRBD2; v_gene: TRBV30; j_gene: TRBJ2-2; len: 15; CDR3nt: TGTGCCTGGGATAGCGGGGGGGCCTATACCGGGGAGCTGTTTTTT; CDR3aa: CAWDSGGAYTGELFF
abundance: .; d_gene: .; v_gene: TRBV5-4; j_gene: TRBJ2-5; len: 11; CDR3nt: TGTGCCAGCAGCCTTCAAGAGACCCAGTACTTC; CDR3aa: CASSLQETQYF
abundance: .; d_gene: .; v_gene: TRBV29-1; j_gene: TRBJ1-2; len: 15; CDR3nt: TGCAGCGTTGAAGAGCCGGAGTCGGGGTTGAACGGCTACACCTTC; CDR3aa: CSVEEPESGLNGYTF
abundance: once; d_gene: .; v_gene: TRBV4-1; j_gene: TRBJ1-1; len: 15; CDR3nt: TGCGCCAGCAGCCAAGATCGATCGGGGAACACTGAAGCTTTCTTT; CDR3aa: CASSQDRSGNTEAFF
abundance: .; d_gene: .; v_gene: TRBV11-3; j_gene: TRBJ2-3; len: 14; CDR3nt: TGTGCCAGCAGCCGTAAGGGGGGCACAGATACGCAGTATTTT; CDR3aa: CASSRKGGTDTQYF
abundance: .; d_gene: .; v_gene: TRBV5-1; j_gene: TRBJ2-3; len: 15; CDR3nt: TGCGCCAGCAGCCCTCGCCCTACTAGCACAGATACGCAGTATTTT; CDR3aa: CASSPRPTSTDTQYF
abundance: .; d_gene: .; v_gene: TRBV19; j_gene: TRBJ2-7; len: 16; CDR3nt: TGTGCCAGTAGTATTAGTCTAACAGCAAGCTCCTACGAGCAGTACTTC; CDR3aa: CASSISLTASSYEQYF
abundance: .; d_gene: TRBD2; v_gene: TRBV6-4; j_gene: TRBJ2-1; len: 15; CDR3nt: TGTGCCAGCAGCACCGGGACTAGCGGTAACAATGAGCAGTTCTTC; CDR3aa: CASSTGTSGNNEQFF
abundance: .; d_gene: .; v_gene: TRBV6-6; j_gene: TRBJ2-3; len: 15; CDR3nt: TGTGCCAGCAGCCACACGACAGGAAGCACAGATACGCAGTATTTT; CDR3aa: CASSHTTGSTDTQYF
abundance: .; d_gene: TRBD1; v_gene: TRBV10-1; j_gene: TRBJ1-1; len: 13; CDR3nt: TGCGCCAGCAGCGACGACAGGGGCACTGAAGCTTTCTTT; CDR3aa: CASSDDRGTEAFF
abundance: .; d_gene: .; v_gene: TRBV11-2; j_gene: TRBJ1-1; len: 16; CDR3nt: TGTGCCAGCAGCCCCAGAAGGGGGATCCGGAACACTGAAGCTTTCTTT; CDR3aa: CASSPRRGIRNTEAFF
abundance: .; d_gene: TRBD2; v_gene: TRBV27; j_gene: TRBJ2-7; len: 18; CDR3nt: TGTGCCAGCAGTCCGAGGGACCACAGTAGCGGGAGGTGGTACGAGCAGTACTTC; CDR3aa: CASSPRDHSSGRWYEQYF